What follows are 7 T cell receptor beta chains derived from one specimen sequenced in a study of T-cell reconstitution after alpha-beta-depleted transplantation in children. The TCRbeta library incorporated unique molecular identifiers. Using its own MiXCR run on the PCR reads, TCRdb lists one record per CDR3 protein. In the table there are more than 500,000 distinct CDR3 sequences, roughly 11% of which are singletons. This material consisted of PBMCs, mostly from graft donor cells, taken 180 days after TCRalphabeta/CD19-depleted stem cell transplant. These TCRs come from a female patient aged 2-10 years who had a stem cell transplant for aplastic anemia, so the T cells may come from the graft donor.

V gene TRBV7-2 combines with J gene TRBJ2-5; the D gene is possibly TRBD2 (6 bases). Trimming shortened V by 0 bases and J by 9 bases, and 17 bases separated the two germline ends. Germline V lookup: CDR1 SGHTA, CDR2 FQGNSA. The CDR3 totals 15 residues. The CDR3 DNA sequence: TGTGCCAGCAGCTTAGCTATCCGGGACGGGGAGGCCCAGTACTTC. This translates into CASSLAIRDGEAQYF.

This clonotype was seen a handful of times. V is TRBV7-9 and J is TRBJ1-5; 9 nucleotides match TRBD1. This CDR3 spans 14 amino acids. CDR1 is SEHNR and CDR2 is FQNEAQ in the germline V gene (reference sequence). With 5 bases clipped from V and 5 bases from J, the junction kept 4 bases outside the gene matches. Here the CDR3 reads CASSHGQGYQPQHF. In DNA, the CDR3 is TGTGCCAGCAGCCACGGACAGGGGTATCAGCCCCAGCATTTT.

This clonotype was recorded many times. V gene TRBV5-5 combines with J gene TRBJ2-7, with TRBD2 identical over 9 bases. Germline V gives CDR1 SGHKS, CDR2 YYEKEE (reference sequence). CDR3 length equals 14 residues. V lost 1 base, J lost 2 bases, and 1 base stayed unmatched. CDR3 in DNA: TGTGCCAGCAGCTTGCCTAGCGGGGCCTACGAGCAGTACTTC. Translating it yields CASSLPSGAYEQYF.

DNA of the CDR3: TGCGCCAGCAGCTTGGTGGAGCGGGGCCCCTCCTACGAGCAGTACGTC. It codes for CASSLVERGPSYEQYV. The genes are TRBV5-1 and TRBJ2-7, with TRBD2 identical over 7 bases. CDR1 and CDR2 (germline): SGHRS, YFSETQ. CDR3 length: 16 residues. After removal of 0 bases from V and 0 bases from J, the junction contained 6 bases not matched to a gene.

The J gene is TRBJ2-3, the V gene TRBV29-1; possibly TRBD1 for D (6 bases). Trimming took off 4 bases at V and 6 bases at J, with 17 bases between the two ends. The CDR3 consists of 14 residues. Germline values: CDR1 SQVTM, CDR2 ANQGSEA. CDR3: CSVVQGRLGDTQYF. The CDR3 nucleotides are TGCAGCGTTGTACAGGGCAGGCTAGGGGATACGCAGTATTTT.

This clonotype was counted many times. CDR3: CASSRGQGAKETQYF. The CDR3 DNA reads as TGTGCCAGCAGTAGAGGACAGGGGGCCAAGGAGACCCAGTACTTC. J is TRBJ2-5 and V is TRBV12-3 or TRBV12-4, with 11 bases that match TRBD1. V trimming: 5 bases; J trimming: 5 bases; junction bases outside the gene matches: 7. This CDR3 is 15 amino acids long.

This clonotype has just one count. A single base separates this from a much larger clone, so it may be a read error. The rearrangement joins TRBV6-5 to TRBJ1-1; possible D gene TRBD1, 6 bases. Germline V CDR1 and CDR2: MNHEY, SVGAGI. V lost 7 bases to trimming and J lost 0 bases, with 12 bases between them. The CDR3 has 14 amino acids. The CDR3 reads CASILTGLNTEAFF. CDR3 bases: TGTGCCAGCATTTTGACAGGTTTGAACACTGAAGCTTTCTTT.